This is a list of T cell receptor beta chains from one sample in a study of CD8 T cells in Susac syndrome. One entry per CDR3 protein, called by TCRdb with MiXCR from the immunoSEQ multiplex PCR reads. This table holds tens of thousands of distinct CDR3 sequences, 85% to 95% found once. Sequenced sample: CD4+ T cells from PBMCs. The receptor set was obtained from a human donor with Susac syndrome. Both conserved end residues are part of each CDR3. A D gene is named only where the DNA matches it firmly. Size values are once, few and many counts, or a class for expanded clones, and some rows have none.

TGTGCCAGCAGTTTTCCAGGGGGCAATCAGCCCCAGCATTTT	CASSFPGGNQPQHF	NA	NA	TRBV28	TRBJ1-5
TGCAGTGCTAGAGGGGACAGCGGACTGAACACCGGGGAGCTGTTTTTT	CSARGDSGLNTGELFF	TRBD1	NA	TRBV20-1	TRBJ2-2
TGTGCCAGCAGTAGGACAGGCTTTTATGGCTACACCTTC	CASSRTGFYGYTF	TRBD1	NA	TRBV6-5	TRBJ1-2
TGTGCCAGCAGCTTGGACCCAGGGGGCTCCTATAATTCACCCCTCCACTTT	CASSLDPGGSYNSPLHF	TRBD1	NA	TRBV5-4	TRBJ1-6
TGTGCCAGCAGCTTGGAAGTTGCAGCTCTGGGAATGGGCTCCCCGTACTTC	CASSLEVAALGMGSPYF	NA	NA	TRBV5-6	TRBJ2-5
TGTGCCAGCAGCTTGGTAGTAAGAGGGGGCAACACCGGGGAGCTGTTTTTT	CASSLVVRGGNTGELFF	TRBD1	once	TRBV5-6	TRBJ2-2
TGTGCCAGCAGTTTCGGGGGGACCCAGTACTTC	CASSFGGTQYF	NA	NA	TRBV12-3/TRBV12-4	TRBJ2-5
TGTGCCAGCAGTTACCAAGCTCGACAGGGCGCCGGGGAGCTGTTTTTT	CASSYQARQGAGELFF	TRBD1	NA	TRBV6-5	TRBJ2-2
TGCAGTGCTCCGAAGGGACTAGCGGGTGCTAGGGGCCAAGAGACCCAGTACTTC	CSAPKGLAGARGQETQYF	TRBD2	NA	TRBV20-1	TRBJ2-5
TGTGCCAGCAGCCCCCCCGGGAAAACTAGCGGGGCCACAGATACGCAGTATTTT	CASSPPGKTSGATDTQYF	TRBD2	NA	TRBV3-1	TRBJ2-3
TGTGCCAGCAGCCTCCGGGACAGGGGACAGCCCCAGCATTTT	CASSLRDRGQPQHF	TRBD1	NA	TRBV11-2	TRBJ1-5